These T cell receptor beta chains were read from a single sample in a study of glioma-infiltrating T cells after dendritic cell vaccination. TCRdb's copy holds only in-frame clones and misses some; the assay was immunoSEQ multiplex PCR. The data show 80,000 to 95,000 clones, around 85% seen once. The source material was blood, sampled after dendritic cell vaccination. The receptors were sampled from a human donor with glioblastoma. Both conserved end residues are part of each CDR3. The D gene is left open where the match is weak. Size tells how often a clone was seen (once, few, many) or the class of an expanded clone, and some rows leave it out.

TRBJ1-5	-	TRBV19	-	TGTGCCAGTAGTCACCAGGGTGGGAATCAGCCCCAGCATTTT	CASSHQGGNQPQHF
TRBJ2-7	TRBD1	TRBV7-2	-	TGTGCCAGCGGACCCGGGACAGGGACTGGGGAGCAGTACTTC	CASGPGTGTGEQYF
TRBJ2-2	-	TRBV27	few	TGTGCCAGCAGACCCACCCGATTGACAGGGAACACCGGGGAGCTGTTTTTT	CASRPTRLTGNTGELFF
TRBJ2-5	-	TRBV18	once	TGTGCCAGCTCCCTAGGACAGCAAGAGACCCAGTACTTC	CASSLGQQETQYF
TRBJ1-4	TRBD1	TRBV25-1	-	TGTGCCAGCAGTGGGGGACAGGGGGGTTATGAAAAACTGTTTTTT	CASSGGQGGYEKLFF
TRBJ2-3	-	TRBV15	-	TGTGCCACCAGCAGAGGAGGGGGCGGGGGCACAGATACGCAGTATTTT	CATSRGGGGGTDTQYF
TRBJ2-1	TRBD2	TRBV12-5	-	TGTGCTAGTGGTTTGTACTTAGCGGGAGAGGCGAGTGAGCAGTTCTTC	CASGLYLAGEASEQFF
TRBJ2-3	-	TRBV28	-	TGTGCCAGCAGCTCGCGAATGGGAGAGGGCAGCACAGATACGCAGTATTTT	CASSSRMGEGSTDTQYF
TRBJ1-4	TRBD1	TRBV15	-	TGTGCCACCAGCAGAGGAGGACAGGCTGAAAAACTGTTTTTT	CATSRGGQAEKLFF
TRBJ2-1	TRBD2	TRBV2	few	TGTGCCAGCAGAATTAGCGGGAAGGCCAATGAGCAGTTCTTC	CASRISGKANEQFF
TRBJ2-7	TRBD2	TRBV30	-	TGTGCCTGGGAAGTAGCGGGTAGCTCCTACGAGCAGTACTTC	CAWEVAGSSYEQYF
TRBJ2-5	-	TRBV11-3	-	TGTGCCAGCAGCTTAGCCAGTCAAGAGACCCAGTACTTC	CASSLASQETQYF
TRBJ2-2	TRBD2	TRBV11-3	-	TGTGCCAGCAGCCCGGCGGGGGTAAACACCGGGGAGCTGTTTTTT	CASSPAGVNTGELFF
TRBJ2-3	TRBD2	TRBV9	-	TGTGCCAGCAGCGTAGGGGTTAGCGGGGGTACAGATACGCAGTATTTT	CASSVGVSGGTDTQYF
TRBJ2-7	TRBD1	TRBV4-1	-	TGCGCCAGCAGCCAAGAGCCCACGACCGCAGGGGGCTACGAGCAGTACTTC	CASSQEPTTAGGYEQYF
TRBJ2-7	-	TRBV14	-	TGTGCCAGCAGCCCCGGAGGGTACGATGAAATATACGAGCAGTACTTC	CASSPGGYDEIYEQYF
TRBJ2-3	-	TRBV6-5	-	TGTGCCAGCAAATCAACAGATACGCAGTATTTT	CASKSTDTQYF
TRBJ1-2	-	TRBV14	few	TGTGCCAGCACCCATGGGGGGATTGGTGGCTACACCTTC	CASTHGGIGGYTF
TRBJ2-3	TRBD2	TRBV7-9	few	TGTGCCCTCCAGGGACTAGCGGGTATAACTAGCACAGATACGCAGTATTTT	CALQGLAGITSTDTQYF
TRBJ1-5	-	TRBV5-6	-	TGTGCCAGCAGCTTGATGACAGGAGGCCAGCCCCAGCATTTT	CASSLMTGGQPQHF
TRBJ2-7	-	TRBV28	-	TGTGCCAGCAAGATAGCGGCTACCTACGAGCAGTACTTC	CASKIAATYEQYF
TRBJ2-2	TRBD2	TRBV6-4	-	TGTGCCAGCAGTGACGGTAGCGGGGGGCGCCAAGGGACCGGGGAGCTGTTTTTT	CASSDGSGGRQGTGELFF
TRBJ2-7	TRBD2	TRBV7-3	-	TGTGCCAGCAGCCCTACAGCGGGAGGGCCCCACGAGCAGTACTTC	CASSPTAGGPHEQYF
TRBJ2-2	TRBD1	TRBV29-1	-	TGCAGCGGGAGTAGGGAAGGACAGGAAAGCACCGGGGAGCTGTTTTTT	CSGSREGQESTGELFF
TRBJ1-5	TRBD1	TRBV5-1	few	TGCGCCAGCAGCTTGGGGACAGGGGATAGCAATCAGCCCCAGCATTTT	CASSLGTGDSNQPQHF
TRBJ2-7	TRBD1	TRBV28	-	TGTGCCAGCAGTAACCGACAGGGGTTCTACGAGCAGTACTTC	CASSNRQGFYEQYF
TRBJ2-3	-	TRBV7-2	-	TGTGCCAGCACCCCTCGCACAGATACGCAGTATTTT	CASTPRTDTQYF
TRBJ2-7	-	TRBV14	-	TGTGCCAGCAGCCTATCCCTGGGCCAGAAGGCCTACGAGCAGTACTTC	CASSLSLGQKAYEQYF
TRBJ2-2	-	TRBV9	-	TGTGCCAGCAGCCCGGGGACTTACACCGGGGAGCTGTTTTTT	CASSPGTYTGELFF
TRBJ1-4	TRBD1	TRBV15	once	TGTGCCACCAGCAGAGAACAGGGGAGGGAAAAACTGTTTTTT	CATSREQGREKLFF
TRBJ2-2	-	TRBV7-3	once	TGTGCCAGCAGCTACACAGGGTCCGGGGAGCTGTTTTTT	CASSYTGSGELFF
TRBJ2-1	TRBD2	TRBV9	-	TGTGCCAGCAGCGTAGGAGCTAGCGGCTACAATGAGCAGTTCTTC	CASSVGASGYNEQFF
TRBJ1-2	TRBD1	TRBV29-1	-	TGCAGCGTCGACAGGGGTGGCTACACCTTC	CSVDRGGYTF
TRBJ1-3	TRBD1	TRBV5-1	-	TGCGCCAGCAGCTCAACATCAGGGGGCCATGGAAACACCATATATTTT	CASSSTSGGHGNTIYF
TRBJ1-4	TRBD1	TRBV18	once	TGTGCCAGCTCACCACCGAACAGGGGCGGGCTGTTTTTT	CASSPPNRGGLFF
TRBJ2-1	-	TRBV19	-	TGTGCCAGTAGTGCCCTAACAGGGAGTTCCTACAATGAGCAGTTCTTC	CASSALTGSSYNEQFF
TRBJ1-2	-	TRBV28	-	TGTGCCAGCAGTCCCCCAGGGGATTTGAGCTACACCTTC	CASSPPGDLSYTF
TRBJ2-7	TRBD1	TRBV5-1	-	TGCGCCAGCAGGGGACAGGTAAGCTCCTACGAGCAGTACTTC	CASRGQVSSYEQYF
TRBJ2-2	-	TRBV7-2	once	TGTGCCAGCAGCTTAGCGGGCGGGGCGCACGGGGAGCTGTTTTTT	CASSLAGGAHGELFF
TRBJ2-7	-	TRBV7-2	-	TGTGCCAGCAGCTTCTTACCGGGGGGCGCCTACGAGCAGTACTTC	CASSFLPGGAYEQYF
TRBJ1-5	-	TRBV2	-	TGTGCCAGCAGAAGTGACAGTAGCAATCAGCCCCAGCATTTT	CASRSDSSNQPQHF
TRBJ2-5	TRBD2	TRBV27	once	TGTGCCAGCAAGGCGAGCGGGAGGTTTACCCAGTACTTC	CASKASGRFTQYF
TRBJ2-3	-	TRBV5-4	-	TGTGCCAGCAGCTTACTAGGATCAGATACGCAGTATTTT	CASSLLGSDTQYF
TRBJ1-2	TRBD1	TRBV25-1	-	TGTGCCAGCAGGTACAGACAGGGGATCTATGGCTACACCTTC	CASRYRQGIYGYTF
TRBJ2-7	TRBD2	TRBV27	few	TGTGCCAGCAGTTTTAGCGGGGGTTCCTACGAGCAGTACTTC	CASSFSGGSYEQYF
TRBJ1-2	-	TRBV5-1	-	TGCGCCAGCAGCTTGGATCGGGGTCCTACTCTCGGCTACACCTTC	CASSLDRGPTLGYTF
TRBJ2-1	TRBD2	TRBV7-2	-	TGTGCCAGCAGCGCCGTGGGGGGGAGGAATGAGCAGTTCTTC	CASSAVGGRNEQFF
TRBJ2-7	-	TRBV6-5	-	TGTGCCAGCAGTTACGCATCGCTAGCGGAGCAGTACTTC	CASSYASLAEQYF
TRBJ2-1	-	TRBV4-1	-	TGCGCCAGCAGCCAAGATCTACAGGTCATTGTGGGTGAGCAGTTCTTC	CASSQDLQVIVGEQFF
TRBJ2-1	TRBD2	TRBV14	once	TGTGCCAGCAGCCAGGATCCCCCCCTAGCGGGGAGGAGCTCCTACAATGAGCAGTTCTTC	CASSQDPPLAGRSSYNEQFF
TRBJ2-3	TRBD1	TRBV2	-	TGTGCCAGCAGTGAAGACAGGGGGCCCACAGATACGCAGTATTTT	CASSEDRGPTDTQYF